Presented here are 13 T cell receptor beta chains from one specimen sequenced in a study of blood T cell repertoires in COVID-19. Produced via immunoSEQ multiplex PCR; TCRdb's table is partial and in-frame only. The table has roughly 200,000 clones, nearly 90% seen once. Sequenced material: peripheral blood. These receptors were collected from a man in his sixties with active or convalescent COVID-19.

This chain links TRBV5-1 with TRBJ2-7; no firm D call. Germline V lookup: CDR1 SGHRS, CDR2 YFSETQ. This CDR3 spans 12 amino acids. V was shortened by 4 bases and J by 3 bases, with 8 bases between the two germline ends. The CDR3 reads CASSGENYEQYF. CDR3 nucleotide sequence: TGCGCCAGCAGCGGAGAGAACTACGAGCAGTACTTC.

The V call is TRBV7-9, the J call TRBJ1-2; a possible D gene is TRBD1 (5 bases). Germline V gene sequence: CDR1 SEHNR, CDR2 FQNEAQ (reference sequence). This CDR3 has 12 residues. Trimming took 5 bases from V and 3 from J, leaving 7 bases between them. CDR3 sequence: CASSQQDYGYTF. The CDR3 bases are TGTGCCAGCAGCCAACAGGACTATGGCTACACCTTC.

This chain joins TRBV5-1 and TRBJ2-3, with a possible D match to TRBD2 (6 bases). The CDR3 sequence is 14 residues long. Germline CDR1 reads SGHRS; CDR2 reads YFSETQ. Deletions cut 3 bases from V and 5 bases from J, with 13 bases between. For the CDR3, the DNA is TGCGCCAGCAGCTCGCTGGAGGGAGAAGATACGCAGTATTTT. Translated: CASSSLEGEDTQYF.

The CDR3 coding sequence is TGTGCCAGCAGCCCCCCGGGATCCAAAAACATTCAGTACTTC. This sequence encodes CASSPPGSKNIQYF. The chain recombines TRBV3-1 (or the pseudogene TRBV3-2) with TRBJ2-4, with D tentatively TRBD2 (5 bases). Germline V gene lookup returns CDR1 LGHDT and CDR2 YNNKEL (reference sequence). The V and J ends lost 4 bases and 2 bases respectively, with 9 bases between them. This CDR3 has 14 amino acids.

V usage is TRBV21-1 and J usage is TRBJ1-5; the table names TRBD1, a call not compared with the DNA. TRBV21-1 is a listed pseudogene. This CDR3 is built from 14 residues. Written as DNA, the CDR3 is TGTGCCAGCAGCCCGCGACAGATGAATCAGCCCCAGCATTTT. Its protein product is CASSPRQMNQPQHF.

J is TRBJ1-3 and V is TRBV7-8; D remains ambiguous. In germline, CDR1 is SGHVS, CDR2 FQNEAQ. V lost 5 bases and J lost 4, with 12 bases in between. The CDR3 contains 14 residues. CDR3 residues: CASSVTPTGNTIYF. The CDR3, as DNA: TGTGCCAGCAGCGTAACACCGACAGGAAACACCATATATTTT.

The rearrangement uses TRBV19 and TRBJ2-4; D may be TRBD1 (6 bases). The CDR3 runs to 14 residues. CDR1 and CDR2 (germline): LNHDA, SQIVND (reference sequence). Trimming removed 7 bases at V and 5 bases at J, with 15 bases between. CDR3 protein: CASIDRDTENIQYF. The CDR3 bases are TGTGCCAGTATTGACCGGGACACCGAAAACATTCAGTACTTC.

The CDR3 DNA is TGTGCCAGCAGCGCACCACAGACAGGCTACACTGAAGCTTTCTTT. Translated: CASSAPQTGYTEAFF. The rearrangement links TRBV13 to TRBJ1-1; D possibly corresponds to TRBD1 (6 bases). This CDR3 is built from 15 residues. Germline CDR1 reads PRHDT; CDR2 reads FYEKMQ (reference sequence). V was trimmed by 5 bases and J by 3 bases, leaving 16 bases between them. The full variable domain, its missing parts supplied by reference TRBV13 and TRBJ1-1, is AAGVIQSPRHLIKEKRETATLKCYPIPRHDTVYWYQQGPGQDPQFLISFYEKMQSDKGSIPDRFSAQQFSDYHSELNMSSLELGDSALYFCASSAPQTGYTEAFFGQGTRLTVV.

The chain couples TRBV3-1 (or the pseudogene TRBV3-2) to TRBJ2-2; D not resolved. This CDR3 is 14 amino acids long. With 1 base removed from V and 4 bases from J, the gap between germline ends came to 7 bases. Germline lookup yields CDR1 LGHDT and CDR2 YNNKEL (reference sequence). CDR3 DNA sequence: TGTGCCAGCAGCCAAGCCGCTATCACCGGGGAGCTGTTTTTT. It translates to CASSQAAITGELFF.

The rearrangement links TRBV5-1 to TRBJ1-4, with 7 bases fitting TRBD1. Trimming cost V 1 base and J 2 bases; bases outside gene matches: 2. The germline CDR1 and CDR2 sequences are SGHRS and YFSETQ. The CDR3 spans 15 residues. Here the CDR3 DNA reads TGCGCCAGCAGCTTGAAAGGGGGCACTAATGAAAAACTGTTTTTT. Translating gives CASSLKGGTNEKLFF.

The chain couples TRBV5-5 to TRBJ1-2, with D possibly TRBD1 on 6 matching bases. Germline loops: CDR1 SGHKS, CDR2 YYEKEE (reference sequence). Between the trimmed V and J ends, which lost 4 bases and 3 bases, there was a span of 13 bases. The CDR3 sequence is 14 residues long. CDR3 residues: CASSQGAGDYGYTF. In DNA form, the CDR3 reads TGTGCCAGCAGCCAAGGGGCAGGGGACTATGGCTACACCTTC. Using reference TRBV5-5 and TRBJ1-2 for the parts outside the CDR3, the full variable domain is DAGVTQSPTHLIKTRGQQVTLRCSPISGHKSVSWYQQVLGQGPQFIFQYYEKEERGRGNFPDRFSARQFPNYSSELNVNALLLGDSALYLCASSQGAGDYGYTFGSGTRLTVV.

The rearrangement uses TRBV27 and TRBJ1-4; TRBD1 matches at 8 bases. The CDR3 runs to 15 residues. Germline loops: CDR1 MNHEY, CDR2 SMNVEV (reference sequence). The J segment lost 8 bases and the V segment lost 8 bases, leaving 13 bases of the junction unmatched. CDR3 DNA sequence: TGTGCCAGCGGCCGAGTGGACAGGGCTTACGAAAAACTGTTTTTT. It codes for CASGRVDRAYEKLFF. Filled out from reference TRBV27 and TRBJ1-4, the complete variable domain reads EAQVTQNPRYLITVTGKKLTVTCSQNMNHEYMSWYRQDPGLGLRQIYYSMNVEVTDKGDVPEGYKVSRKEKRNFPLILESPSPNQTSLYFCASGRVDRAYEKLFFGSGTQLSVL.

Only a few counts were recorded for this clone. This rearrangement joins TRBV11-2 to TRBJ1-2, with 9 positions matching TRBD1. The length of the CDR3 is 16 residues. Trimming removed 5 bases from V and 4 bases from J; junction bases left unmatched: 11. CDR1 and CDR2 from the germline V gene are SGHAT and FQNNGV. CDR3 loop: CASSRRTGTGTYGYTF. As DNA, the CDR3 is TGTGCCAGCAGCCGAAGAACCGGGACAGGGACCTATGGCTACACCTTC.